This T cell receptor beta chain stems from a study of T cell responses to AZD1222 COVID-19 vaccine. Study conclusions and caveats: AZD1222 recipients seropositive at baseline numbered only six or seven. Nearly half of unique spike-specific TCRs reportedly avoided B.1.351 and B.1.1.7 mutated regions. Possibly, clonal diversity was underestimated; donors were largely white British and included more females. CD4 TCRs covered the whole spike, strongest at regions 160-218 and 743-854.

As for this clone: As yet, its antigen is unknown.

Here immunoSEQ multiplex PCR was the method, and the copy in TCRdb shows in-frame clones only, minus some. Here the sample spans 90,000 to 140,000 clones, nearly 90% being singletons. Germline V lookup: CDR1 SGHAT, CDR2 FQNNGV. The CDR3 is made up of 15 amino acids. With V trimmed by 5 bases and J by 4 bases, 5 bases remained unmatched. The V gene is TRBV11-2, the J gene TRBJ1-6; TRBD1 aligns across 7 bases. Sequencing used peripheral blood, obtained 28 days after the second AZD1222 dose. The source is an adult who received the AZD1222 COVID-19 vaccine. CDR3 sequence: CASSERQGYNSPLHF. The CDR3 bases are TGTGCCAGCAGCGAAAGACAGGGTTATAATTCACCCCTCCACTTT. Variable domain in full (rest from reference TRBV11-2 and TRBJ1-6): EAGVAQSPRYKIIEKRQSVAFWCNPISGHATLYWYQQILGQGPKLLIQFQNNGVVDDSQLPKDRFSAERLKGVDSTLKIQPAKLEDSAVYLCASSERQGYNSPLHFGNGTRLTVT.